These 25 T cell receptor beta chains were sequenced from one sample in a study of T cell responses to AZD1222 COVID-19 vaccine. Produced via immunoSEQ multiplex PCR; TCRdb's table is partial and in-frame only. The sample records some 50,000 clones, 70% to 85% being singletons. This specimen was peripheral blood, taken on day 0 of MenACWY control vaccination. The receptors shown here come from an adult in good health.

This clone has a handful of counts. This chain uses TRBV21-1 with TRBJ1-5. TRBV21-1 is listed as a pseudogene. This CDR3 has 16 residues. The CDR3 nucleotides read TGTGCCAGCGGGACCTACCCTCAGGGAGGCAATCAGCCCCAGCATTTT. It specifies CASGTYPQGGNQPQHF.

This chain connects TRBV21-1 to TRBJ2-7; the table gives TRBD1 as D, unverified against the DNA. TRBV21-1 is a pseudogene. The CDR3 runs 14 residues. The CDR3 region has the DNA TGTGCCAGCAGCAAGGAAACAGGTTCAAGCGAGCAGTACGTC. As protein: CASSKETGSSEQYV.

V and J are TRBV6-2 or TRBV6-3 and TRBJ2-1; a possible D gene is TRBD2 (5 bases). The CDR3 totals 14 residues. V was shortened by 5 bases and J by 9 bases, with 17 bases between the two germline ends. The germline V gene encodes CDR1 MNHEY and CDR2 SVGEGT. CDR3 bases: TGTGCCAGCAGTACTAAACCTACTAGGGCTGAGCAGTTCTTC. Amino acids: CASSTKPTRAEQFF.

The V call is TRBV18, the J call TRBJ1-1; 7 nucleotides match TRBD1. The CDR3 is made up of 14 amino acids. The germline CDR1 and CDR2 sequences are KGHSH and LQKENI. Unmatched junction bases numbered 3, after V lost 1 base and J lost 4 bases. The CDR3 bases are TGTGCCAGCTCACCACAGGGGGCTGGCACTGAAGCTTTCTTT. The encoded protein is CASSPQGAGTEAFF.

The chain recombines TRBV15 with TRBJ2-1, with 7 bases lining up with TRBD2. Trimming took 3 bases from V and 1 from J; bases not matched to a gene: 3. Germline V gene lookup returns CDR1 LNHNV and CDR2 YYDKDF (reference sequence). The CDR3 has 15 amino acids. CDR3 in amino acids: CATSRLAASYNEQFF. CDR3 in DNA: TGTGCCACCAGCAGGCTAGCGGCGTCCTACAATGAGCAGTTCTTC.

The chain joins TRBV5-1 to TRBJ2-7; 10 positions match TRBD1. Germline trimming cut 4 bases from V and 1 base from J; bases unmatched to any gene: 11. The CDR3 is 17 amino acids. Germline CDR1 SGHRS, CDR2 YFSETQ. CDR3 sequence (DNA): TGCGCCAGCAGCCAGGTGGGGACAGGGGAGGGTTCCTACGAGCAGTACTTC. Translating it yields CASSQVGTGEGSYEQYF.

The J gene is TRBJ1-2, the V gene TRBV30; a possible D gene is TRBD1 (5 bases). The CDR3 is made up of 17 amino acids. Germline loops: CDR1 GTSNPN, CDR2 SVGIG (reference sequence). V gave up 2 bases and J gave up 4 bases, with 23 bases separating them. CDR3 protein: CAWSNPTDSTKSYGYTF. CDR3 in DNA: TGTGCCTGGAGTAACCCTACCGACAGCACTAAAAGCTATGGCTACACCTTC.

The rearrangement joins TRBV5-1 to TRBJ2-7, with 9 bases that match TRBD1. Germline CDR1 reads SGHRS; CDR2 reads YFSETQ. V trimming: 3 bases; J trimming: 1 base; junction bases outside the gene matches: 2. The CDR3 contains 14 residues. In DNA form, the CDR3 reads TGCGCCAGCAGCTCGGGACAGGGATCCTACGAGCAGTACTTC. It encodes CASSSGQGSYEQYF.

The CDR3 reads CASSRWDTQYF. CDR3 bases: TGTGCCAGCAGTCGGTGGGATACGCAGTATTTT. The gene calls are TRBV27 and TRBJ2-3; D not certain. V lost 5 bases, J lost 6 bases, and 6 bases lay in between. The CDR3 is 11 amino acids. The V gene's germline CDR1 is MNHEY and CDR2 SMNVEV (reference sequence).

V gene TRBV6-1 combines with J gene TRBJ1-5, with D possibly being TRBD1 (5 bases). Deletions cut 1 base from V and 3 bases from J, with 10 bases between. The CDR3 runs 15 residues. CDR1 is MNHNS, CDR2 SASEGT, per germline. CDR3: CASSEVGRSNQPQHF. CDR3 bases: TGTGCCAGCAGTGAAGTGGGACGGTCCAATCAGCCCCAGCATTTT.

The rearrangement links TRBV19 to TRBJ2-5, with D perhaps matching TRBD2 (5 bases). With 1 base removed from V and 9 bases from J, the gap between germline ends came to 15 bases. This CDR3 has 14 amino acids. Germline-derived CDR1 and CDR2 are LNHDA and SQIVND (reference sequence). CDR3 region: CASSIAGPDGAQYF. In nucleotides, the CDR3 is TGTGCCAGTAGTATAGCAGGACCCGACGGGGCCCAGTACTTC.

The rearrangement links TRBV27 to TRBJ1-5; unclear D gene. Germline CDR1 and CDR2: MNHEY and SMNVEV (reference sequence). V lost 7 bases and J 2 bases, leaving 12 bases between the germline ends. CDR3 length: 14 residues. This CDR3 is CASKEGGGNQPQHF. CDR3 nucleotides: TGTGCCAGCAAGGAGGGCGGAGGCAATCAGCCCCAGCATTTT.

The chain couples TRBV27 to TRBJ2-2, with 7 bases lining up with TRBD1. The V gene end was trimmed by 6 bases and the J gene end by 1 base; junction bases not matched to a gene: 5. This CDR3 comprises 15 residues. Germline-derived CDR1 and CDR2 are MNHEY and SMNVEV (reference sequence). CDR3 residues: CASSRQGLNTGELFF. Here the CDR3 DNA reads TGTGCCAGCAGCAGACAGGGATTGAACACCGGGGAGCTGTTTTTT.

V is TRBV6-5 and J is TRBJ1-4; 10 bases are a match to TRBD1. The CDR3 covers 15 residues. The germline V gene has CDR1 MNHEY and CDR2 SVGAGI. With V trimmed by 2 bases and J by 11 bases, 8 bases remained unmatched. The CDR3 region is CASSYVGTGDIKLFF. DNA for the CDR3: TGTGCCAGCAGTTACGTGGGGACAGGGGACATTAAACTGTTTTTT.

This CDR3 reads CACAGQGVDGYTF. The DNA for the CDR3 is TGTGCCTGCGCCGGACAGGGGGTTGATGGCTACACCTTC. The chain employs TRBV30 and TRBJ1-2; TRBD1 aligns across 10 bases. Germline-derived CDR1 and CDR2 are GTSNPN and SVGIG (reference sequence). The CDR3 length is 13 residues. V was clipped by 6 bases and J by 6 bases; unmatched bases: 7.

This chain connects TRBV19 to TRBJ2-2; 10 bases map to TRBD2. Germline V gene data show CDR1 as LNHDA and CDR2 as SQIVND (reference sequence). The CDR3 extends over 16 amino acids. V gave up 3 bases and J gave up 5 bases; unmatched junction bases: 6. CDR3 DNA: TGTGCCAGTAGTATGCTAGCGGGAGTAGGGACCGGGGAGCTGTTTTTT. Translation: CASSMLAGVGTGELFF.

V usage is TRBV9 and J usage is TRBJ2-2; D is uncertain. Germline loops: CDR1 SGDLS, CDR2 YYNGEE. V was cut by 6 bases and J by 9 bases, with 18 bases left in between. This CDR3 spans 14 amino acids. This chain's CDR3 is CASNTAGGPRELFF. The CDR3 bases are TGTGCCAGCAACACGGCAGGTGGCCCCCGGGAGCTGTTTTTT.

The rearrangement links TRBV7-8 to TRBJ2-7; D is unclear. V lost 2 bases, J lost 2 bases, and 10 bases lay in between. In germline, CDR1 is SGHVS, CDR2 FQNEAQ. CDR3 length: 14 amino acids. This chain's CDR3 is CASSLSGVTYEQYV. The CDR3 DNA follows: TGTGCCAGCAGCTTAAGTGGGGTTACCTACGAGCAGTACGTC.

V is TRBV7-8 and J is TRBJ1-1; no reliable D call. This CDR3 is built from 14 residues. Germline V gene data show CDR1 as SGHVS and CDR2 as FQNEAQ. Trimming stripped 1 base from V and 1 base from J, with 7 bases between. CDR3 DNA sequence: TGTGCCAGCAGCTTAGGGCGCAGGAACACTGAAGCTTTCTTT. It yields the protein CASSLGRRNTEAFF.

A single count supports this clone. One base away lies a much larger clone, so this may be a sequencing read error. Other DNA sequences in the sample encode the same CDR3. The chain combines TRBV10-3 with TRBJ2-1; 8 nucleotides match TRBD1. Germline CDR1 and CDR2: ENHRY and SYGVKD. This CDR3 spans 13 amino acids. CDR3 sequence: CAISGGQDNEQFF. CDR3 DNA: TGTGCCATCAGTGGGGGACAGGACAATGAGCAATTCTTC.

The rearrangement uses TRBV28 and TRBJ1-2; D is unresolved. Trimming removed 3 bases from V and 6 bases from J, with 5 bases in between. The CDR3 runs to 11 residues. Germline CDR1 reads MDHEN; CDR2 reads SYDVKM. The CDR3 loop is CASSLGNGYTF. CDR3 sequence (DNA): TGTGCCAGCAGTTTGGGGAATGGCTACACCTTC.

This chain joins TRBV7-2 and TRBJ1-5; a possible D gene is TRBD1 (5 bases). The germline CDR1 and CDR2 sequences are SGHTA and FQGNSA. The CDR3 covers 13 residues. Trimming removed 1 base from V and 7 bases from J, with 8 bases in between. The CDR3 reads CASSLVGGQPQHF. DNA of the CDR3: TGTGCCAGCAGCTTAGTGGGGGGGCAGCCCCAGCATTTT.

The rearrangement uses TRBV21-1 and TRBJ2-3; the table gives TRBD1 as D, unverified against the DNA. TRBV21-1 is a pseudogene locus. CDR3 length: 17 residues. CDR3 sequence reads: CASSIPGQGSGTDTQYF. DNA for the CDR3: TGTGCCAGCAGCATTCCGGGACAGGGGTCGGGCACAGATACGCAGTATTTT.

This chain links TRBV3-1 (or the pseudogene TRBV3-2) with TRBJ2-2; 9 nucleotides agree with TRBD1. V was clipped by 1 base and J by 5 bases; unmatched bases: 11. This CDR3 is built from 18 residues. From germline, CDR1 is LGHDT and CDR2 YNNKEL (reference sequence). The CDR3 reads CASSQVGRGTGWTGELFF. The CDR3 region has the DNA TGTGCCAGCAGCCAAGTAGGCCGTGGGACAGGGTGGACCGGGGAGCTGTTTTTT.

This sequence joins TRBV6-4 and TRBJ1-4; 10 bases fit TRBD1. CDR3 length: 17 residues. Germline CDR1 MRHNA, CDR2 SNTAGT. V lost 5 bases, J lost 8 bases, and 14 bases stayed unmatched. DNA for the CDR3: TGTGCCAGCAGTTCTACCGGGACAGGGGAAGGAAGAGAAAAACTGTTTTTT. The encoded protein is CASSSTGTGEGREKLFF.